A selection of T cell receptor beta chains follows, all from one sample in a study of TIL therapy for anti-PD-1-resistant metastatic lung cancer. Some clones are missing from TCRdb's copy, which holds only in-frame ones; the method was immunoSEQ multiplex PCR. The repertoire has over 6,000 clones, about 66% of them found once; the top ten carry about a sixth. The sequencing here drew on tumor tissue, taken at baseline. The receptors shown here come from a person between 30 and 79 years old with non-small cell lung cancer. Both conserved end residues are part of each CDR3. D genes are given only for firm matches. Clone size is stated in some rows and not others, as once, few, many or a class when expanded.

CAWRGDTRVYEQFF,TGTGCCTGGAGGGGTGATACGCGGGTTTATGAGCAGTTCTTC,TRBV30,.,TRBJ2-1,.
CASSVGTENSPLHF,TGCGCCAGCAGCGTTGGGACAGAGAATTCACCCCTCCACTTT,TRBV5-1,.,TRBJ1-6,TRBD1
CSVGHREEKLFF,TGCAGCGTTGGTCACAGGGAGGAAAAACTGTTTTTT,TRBV29-1,.,TRBJ1-4,.
CSVEDPSAGTDTQYF,TGCAGCGTTGAAGACCCTAGCGCTGGTACAGATACGCAGTATTTT,TRBV29-1,few,TRBJ2-3,.
CASSQEWGEAGNTIYF,TGCGCCAGCAGCCAAGAGTGGGGCGAAGCTGGAAACACCATATATTTT,TRBV4-3,.,TRBJ1-3,.
CASSRGRSVTQHF,TGTGCCAGCAGCCGGGGACGGTCCGTAACCCAGCATTTT,TRBV7-9,.,TRBJ1-5,.
CASSPGQGAAKNIQYF,TGCGCCAGCAGCCCAGGACAGGGGGCTGCAAAAAACATTCAGTACTTC,TRBV4-1,.,TRBJ2-4,TRBD1
CASSLVHNEQFF,TGCGCCAGCAGCCTAGTGCACAATGAGCAGTTCTTC,TRBV4-1,.,TRBJ2-1,.
CASSLSGLDGYTF,TGCGCCAGCAGCTTATCAGGGTTAGATGGCTACACCTTC,TRBV5-1,medium-sized,TRBJ1-2,.
CASSFVGRETQYF,TGTGCCAGCAGTTTTGTAGGTCGGGAGACCCAGTACTTC,TRBV27,.,TRBJ2-5,.
CAIPLRAANTGELFF,TGTGCCATCCCACTCAGGGCCGCAAACACCGGGGAGCTGTTTTTT,TRBV10-3,.,TRBJ2-2,.
CASSPSVGRYGYTF,TGTGCCAGCAGCCCCTCTGTAGGCCGCTATGGCTACACCTTC,TRBV9,.,TRBJ1-2,.
CASSLFIGFGEQFF,TGTGCCAGCAGCCTCTTTATAGGGTTCGGTGAGCAGTTCTTC,TRBV6-4,.,TRBJ2-1,.
CASSLEAGRGTDTQYF,TGTGCCAGCAGCTTGGAGGCAGGGAGGGGCACAGATACGCAGTATTTT,TRBV5-6,once,TRBJ2-3,TRBD2
CAWGEDTQYF,TGTGCCTGGGGGGAAGATACGCAGTATTTT,TRBV30,.,TRBJ2-3,.
CASSLEGVTSGNTIYF,TGTGCCAGCAGTTTGGAGGGGGTGACGTCTGGAAACACCATATATTTT,TRBV2,.,TRBJ1-3,.
CASSLGQGKGGNQPQHF,TGTGCCAGCAGCTTGGGACAGGGTAAGGGTGGCAATCAGCCCCAGCATTTT,TRBV5-6,.,TRBJ1-5,TRBD1
CASSLGDRKENYGYTF,TGTGCCAGCAGCCTTGGGGACAGAAAGGAGAACTATGGCTACACCTTC,TRBV3-1/TRBV3-2,.,TRBJ1-2,TRBD1
CASSETVNQPQHF,TGCGCCAGCAGCGAAACAGTAAATCAGCCCCAGCATTTT,TRBV4-1,.,TRBJ1-5,.
CASSIAGGVSTEAFF,TGTGCCAGTAGTATAGCGGGGGGAGTGAGCACTGAAGCTTTCTTT,TRBV19,.,TRBJ1-1,.
CASSESGAAGLSTDTQYF,TGTGCCAGCAGTGAAAGCGGAGCCGCGGGACTAAGCACAGATACGCAGTATTTT,TRBV6-1,.,TRBJ2-3,TRBD2
CASSLGTGGDYGYTF,TGTGCCAGCAGCCTCGGGACAGGGGGCGACTATGGCTACACCTTC,TRBV3-1/TRBV3-2,medium-sized,TRBJ1-2,TRBD1
CASSLDQGAGQPQHF,TGTGCCAGCAGCTTAGACCAGGGGGCAGGACAGCCCCAGCATTTT,TRBV7-2,.,TRBJ1-5,TRBD1
CASSPYPGRSNEKLFF,TGTGCCAGCAGCCCTTATCCGGGACGGTCTAATGAAAAACTGTTTTTT,TRBV7-6,few,TRBJ1-4,.
CASSSVGAIYEQYF,TGTGCCAGCAGCTCTGTCGGGGCCATCTACGAGCAGTACTTC,TRBV7-6,.,TRBJ2-7,.
CASSPTTDTQYF,TGCGCCAGCAGCCCAACCACAGATACGCAGTATTTT,TRBV5-1,once,TRBJ2-3,.
CASRRAGVSPLHF,TGTGCCAGCCGGCGGGCAGGGGTGTCCCCCCTCCACTTT,TRBV28,few,TRBJ1-6,.
CASSLLGGRWGNSPLHF,TGTGCCAGCAGTTTACTGGGTGGGCGATGGGGTAATTCACCCCTCCACTTT,TRBV27,.,TRBJ1-6,.
CASSLGWANTEAFF,TGTGCCAGCAGCTTGGGGTGGGCGAACACTGAAGCTTTCTTT,TRBV5-4,.,TRBJ1-1,.
CASSISRGGHEQYF,TGTGCCAGTAGTATTTCCAGGGGAGGCCACGAGCAGTACTTC,TRBV19,.,TRBJ2-7,.
CASSERTSGQETQYF,TGCGCCAGCAGTGAAAGGACTAGCGGACAAGAGACCCAGTACTTC,TRBV10-1,.,TRBJ2-5,TRBD2
CASGRGSNQPQHF,TGTGCCAGCGGCCGGGGGAGCAATCAGCCCCAGCATTTT,TRBV6-5,.,TRBJ1-5,.
CAWSVGQGSGNTIYF,TGTGCCTGGAGTGTGGGACAGGGCTCTGGAAACACCATATATTTT,TRBV30,.,TRBJ1-3,TRBD1
CASSLVGTYNEQFF,TGTGCCAGCAGCTTAGTTGGGACCTACAATGAGCAGTTCTTC,TRBV7-8,medium-sized,TRBJ2-1,.
CSVELWSYEQYF,TGCAGCGTTGAACTTTGGTCCTACGAGCAGTACTTC,TRBV29-1,.,TRBJ2-7,.
CAWRAGLNGNQPQHF,TGTGCCTGGAGAGCTGGACTTAATGGCAATCAGCCCCAGCATTTT,TRBV30,.,TRBJ1-5,.
CASTPQGGSPLHF,TGTGCCAGCACCCCTCAGGGTGGATCACCCCTCCACTTT,TRBV12-3/TRBV12-4,.,TRBJ1-6,.
CASIKDEGDSYGYTF,TGCGCCAGCATTAAGGACGAGGGGGATAGCTATGGCTACACCTTC,TRBV10-2,once,TRBJ1-2,.
CASSMGGSTDTQYF,TGTGCCAGTAGTATGGGTGGCAGTACAGATACGCAGTATTTT,TRBV19,.,TRBJ2-3,.
CASSQPGQGAYGYTF,TGCGCCAGCAGCCAGCCGGGACAGGGCGCCTATGGCTACACCTTC,TRBV4-1,.,TRBJ1-2,TRBD1
CASSLDRDLDNSPLHF,TGTGCCAGCAGCCTGGACAGGGATTTAGATAATTCACCCCTCCACTTT,TRBV5-4,.,TRBJ1-6,TRBD1
CASSLSMQGQGLKYF,TGTGCCAGCAGTTTATCGATGCAGGGACAGGGGCTTAAGTATTTT,TRBV27,few,TRBJ2-3,TRBD1
CASQVRTWADTQYF,TGTGCCAGCCAAGTAAGGACGTGGGCAGATACGCAGTATTTT,TRBV6-5,once,TRBJ2-3,.
CASSGNGITEAFF,TGTGCCAGCAGTGGAAATGGGATCACTGAAGCTTTCTTT,TRBV2,.,TRBJ1-1,.
CASSYSAPSTGSEQYF,TGTGCCAGCAGTTACTCTGCACCCTCGACAGGGTCGGAGCAGTACTTC,TRBV6-6,once,TRBJ2-7,TRBD1
CASSGNVRAGNQPQHF,TGTGCCAGCAGTGGAAACGTCAGGGCGGGCAATCAGCCCCAGCATTTT,TRBV2,.,TRBJ1-5,.
CASIADGWDTQYF,TGTGCCAGTATAGCGGACGGGTGGGATACGCAGTATTTT,TRBV27,.,TRBJ2-3,.
CASSSGGWSNQPQHF,TGTGCCAGCAGCTCCGGTGGGTGGAGCAATCAGCCCCAGCATTTT,TRBV7-2,.,TRBJ1-5,.
CASSFVPSINTGELFF,TGTGCCAGCAGCTTCGTGCCCAGCATTAACACCGGGGAGCTGTTTTTT,TRBV5-5,.,TRBJ2-2,.
CASSFLDRYQETQYF,TGTGCCAGCAGTTTCCTCGACAGGTACCAAGAGACCCAGTACTTC,TRBV6-6,.,TRBJ2-5,.
CARKTGVAETQYF,TGTGCCAGAAAGACAGGGGTGGCAGAGACCCAGTACTTC,TRBV5-3,.,TRBJ2-5,TRBD1
CASSWQGTGEKLFF,TGTGCCAGCAGCTGGCAGGGTACGGGGGAAAAACTGTTTTTT,TRBV7-8,once,TRBJ1-4,.
CASSSGPPSPLHF,TGTGCCAGCAGCTCCGGGCCGCCTTCACCCCTCCACTTT,TRBV7-2,.,TRBJ1-6,.
CASRGSNQPQHF,TGTGCCAGTAGGGGGAGCAATCAGCCCCAGCATTTT,TRBV19,few,TRBJ1-5,.